What follows describes a single TCR beta chain. The CDR3 covers 14 residues. In germline, CDR1 is MGHRA, CDR2 YSYEKL. V dropped 1 base and J dropped 4 bases, with 7 bases sitting between them. Clones were sequenced by immunoSEQ multiplex PCR, and TCRdb holds only the in-frame ones, with some missing. This sample has about 32,000 clones, with almost 85% found just once. This sample was taken from a study of pediatric ulcerative colitis. The TCR was taken from a boy aged 5 to 17 with severe ulcerative colitis. Sequencing used blood. The chain combines TRBV4-1 with TRBJ2-2; D unresolved. The CDR3 here is CASSQVGSTGELFF. The CDR3, as DNA: TGCGCCAGCAGCCAAGTCGGCTCCACCGGGGAGCTGTTTTTT.